The next 29 T cell receptor beta chains were all read from a single sample in a study of blood T cells in healthy people across ages. Using a J-beta primer mix together with a sample-barcoded 5' primer, a second PCR was run for roughly 7 to 11 cycles. TCRdb reprocessed the 5' RACE reads with MiXCR, giving one entry per CDR3 protein. This table holds 1.5 million or so distinct CDR3 sequences, about 45% found once. Sequences were obtained from blood. All receptors come from a woman younger than 35 in good health.

In regard to this clonotype: A junction boundary mismatches the germline segment, possibly from a read error. The genes are TRBV5-5 and TRBJ2-1, with D hard to call. Germline values: CDR1 SGHKS, CDR2 YYEKEE (reference sequence). CDR3 length: 14 amino acids. As DNA, the CDR3 is TGTGCCAGCAGCGTGGCAGCGCCCTACAGTGAGCAGTTCTTC. This sequence encodes CASSVAAPYSEQFF.

This clonotype occurred a few times. This chain uses TRBV24-1 with TRBJ2-1, with 10 bases matching TRBD2. V gave up 4 bases and J gave up 1 base; unmatched junction bases: 6. Looked up from germline, CDR1 is KGHDR and CDR2 is SFDVKD. The CDR3 contains 17 residues. The CDR3 nucleotides read TGTGCCACCAGTGACTGGGGTAGCGGGAGGTCCTACAATGAGCAGTTCTTC. The encoded protein is CATSDWGSGRSYNEQFF.

This clonotype was observed a handful of times. The chain joins TRBV12-3 or TRBV12-4 to TRBJ2-2; the D gene is possibly TRBD1 (6 bases). The CDR3 consists of 18 residues. Trimming left V 6 bases short and J 4 bases short, with 24 bases between. The CDR3 here is CASRPNRGAGEITGELFF. Written as DNA, the CDR3 is TGTGCCAGCAGACCTAATCGCGGAGCAGGGGAGATCACCGGGGAGCTGTTTTTT.

The chain links TRBV4-2 to TRBJ2-5; 14 nucleotides agree with TRBD2. The CDR3 runs to 16 residues. J gave up 4 bases and V 1 base, and 2 bases lay outside the gene matches. CDR1 LGHNA and CDR2 YNFKEQ come from the germline V gene. For the CDR3, the DNA is TGTGCCAGCAGCCAAGGTGGACTAGCGGGAGGAGAGACCCAGTACTTC. Its translation: CASSQGGLAGGETQYF.

The gene calls are TRBV4-3 and TRBJ2-3; TRBD1 matches at 11 bases. V lost 3 bases and J lost 2; bases outside the gene matches: 4. Per the germline V gene, CDR1 is LGHNA and CDR2 is YSLEER. The CDR3 consists of 16 residues. CDR3 DNA: TGCGCCAGCAGCCACGGGACAGGGGGATCCACAGATACGCAGTATTTT. It codes for CASSHGTGGSTDTQYF.

There are a few counts of this clonotype. The chain is built from TRBV28 and TRBJ2-1, with 11 bases matching TRBD2. The junction had 7 bases not matched to a gene; V was cut back by 3 bases and J by 3 bases. Germline V lookup: CDR1 MDHEN, CDR2 SYDVKM. This CDR3 is 17 amino acids long. The CDR3 reads CASSFGPGLADYNEQFF. The CDR3 DNA reads TGTGCCAGCAGTTTCGGCCCGGGACTAGCGGACTACAATGAGCAGTTCTTC.

The chain employs TRBV12-3 or TRBV12-4 and TRBJ1-1, with D perhaps matching TRBD1 (5 bases). Trimming took off 6 bases at V and 2 bases at J, with 10 bases between the two ends. The CDR3 is made up of 13 amino acids. The CDR3 protein is CASRLRENTEAFF. The CDR3 DNA is TGTGCCAGCAGGCTCAGGGAAAACACTGAAGCTTTCTTT.

The chain links TRBV29-1 to TRBJ2-1, with a weak D call TRBD2 (5 bases). There are 10 residues in the CDR3. Germline V gene lookup returns CDR1 SQVTM and CDR2 ANQGSEA. Deletions cut 4 bases from V and 8 bases from J, with 6 bases between. CDR3 nucleotides: TGCAGCGTTGCGGGGTATGAGCAGTTCTTC. As protein: CSVAGYEQFF.

This clonotype was detected only once. This may be a read error: a much more frequent sequence differs by one nucleotide. The rearrangement links TRBV29-1 to TRBJ2-1; D is perhaps TRBD1 (5 bases). Gene TRBJ2-7 matches the end of the DNA better, so the J call may be wrong. From germline, CDR1 is SQVTM and CDR2 ANQGSEA. The CDR3 has 14 residues. The CDR3, as DNA: TGCAGCGTTGAAGGTCGTGCAGGGTTCAATGAGCAGTACTTC. It codes for CSVEGRAGFNEQYF.

The gene calls are TRBV5-1 and TRBJ2-7, with D unresolved. CDR3 size: 13 residues. CDR1 is SGHRS and CDR2 is YFSETQ in the germline V gene. The V and J ends lost 2 bases and 4 bases respectively, with 10 bases between them. The CDR3 protein is CASSFDDTYEQYF. The CDR3 region has the DNA TGCGCCAGCAGCTTCGACGACACATACGAGCAGTACTTC.

Turning to this clonotype: One end of the junction is discordant with germline, which a read error may explain. The chain uses TRBV9 and TRBJ2-3; D unclear. This CDR3 has 13 amino acids. Germline V CDR1 and CDR2: SGDLS, YYNGEE. The DNA of the CDR3 is TGTGCCTGCAGCGTAGTAGGGACAGATACGCAGTATTTT. It encodes CACSVVGTDTQYF.

This clonotype was found a few times. V is TRBV7-9 and J is TRBJ1-1; 8 bases align to TRBD1. Germline-derived CDR1 and CDR2 are SEHNR and FQNEAQ (reference sequence). J gave up 3 bases and V 5 bases, and 2 bases lay outside the gene matches. The CDR3 contains 13 residues. Here the CDR3 reads CASSKDRDTEAFF. CDR3 coding DNA: TGTGCCAGCAGCAAGGACAGGGACACTGAAGCTTTCTTT.

The V and J genes are TRBV5-1 and TRBJ2-2, with TRBD1 identical over 8 bases. Trimming at V came to 0 bases and at J to 4 bases, leaving 8 bases not matched to a gene. The germline V gene encodes CDR1 SGHRS and CDR2 YFSETQ. The length of the CDR3 is 17 residues. The chain's CDR3 is CASSLAPGGAFTGELFF. The CDR3, as DNA: TGCGCCAGCAGCTTGGCTCCAGGGGGCGCATTCACCGGGGAGCTGTTTTTT.

V is TRBV15 and J is TRBJ1-4; D remains ambiguous. Germline CDR1 reads LNHNV; CDR2 reads YYDKDF (reference sequence). The CDR3 is 13 residues long. V gave up 0 bases and J gave up 6 bases, with 5 bases separating them. CDR3 sequence (DNA): TGTGCCACCAGCAGAGATGAATATGAAAAACTGTTTTTT. It codes for CATSRDEYEKLFF.

The chain links TRBV20-1 to TRBJ1-3; TRBD1 matches at 7 bases. CDR1 DFQATT and CDR2 SNEGSKA come from the germline V gene (reference sequence). The CDR3 contains 13 residues. The V and J ends lost 5 bases and 1 base, in that order; junction bases with no gene match: 2. In DNA, the CDR3 is TGCAGTGCTGTGGACAGGTCTGGAAACACCATATATTTT. It specifies CSAVDRSGNTIYF.

This clonotype occurred many times. V and J are TRBV3-1 and TRBJ1-2, with a weak D call TRBD1 (5 bases). The CDR3 runs 16 residues. Germline V gene sequence: CDR1 LGHDT, CDR2 YNNKEL (reference sequence). V was cut by 0 bases and J by 5 bases, with 16 bases left in between. The CDR3 is CASSQEAREDPYGYTF. As DNA, the CDR3 is TGTGCCAGCAGCCAAGAAGCCAGGGAGGATCCTTATGGCTACACCTTC.

The V and J genes are TRBV12-3 or TRBV12-4 and TRBJ1-1, with TRBD1 matching 8 bases. V was clipped by 8 bases and J by 5 bases; unmatched bases: 7. This CDR3 comprises 13 residues. The CDR3 DNA is TGTGCCAGCTCGGCAGGGGGCATGACTGAAGCTTTCTTT. Amino acid sequence: CASSAGGMTEAFF.

This rearrangement joins TRBV29-1 to TRBJ2-5, with D maybe TRBD1 (5 bases). Trimming stripped 2 bases from V and 1 base from J, with 8 bases between. The V gene's germline CDR1 is SQVTM and CDR2 ANQGSEA. There are 13 residues in the CDR3. This CDR3 is CSVEPGFQETQYF. CDR3 DNA sequence: TGCAGCGTTGAACCAGGGTTCCAAGAGACCCAGTACTTC.

The rearrangement uses TRBV24-1 and TRBJ2-5, with 9 positions matching TRBD2. The better agreement between TRBJ2-1 and the DNA end casts doubt on the J call. The CDR3 consists of 18 residues. Germline loops: CDR1 KGHDR, CDR2 SFDVKD. The CDR3 nucleotides are TGTGCCACCAGTTCCTTGACTAGCGGAGGTGTTGCCCAAGAGACCCAGTTCTTC. Translating gives CATSSLTSGGVAQETQFF.

This clonotype showed up just a few times. The rearrangement links TRBV27 to TRBJ1-2; the match to TRBD1 covers 8 bases. Germline V gene sequence: CDR1 MNHEY, CDR2 SMNVEV (reference sequence). J lost 4 bases, V lost 2 bases, and 9 bases had no gene match. This CDR3 is built from 16 residues. In DNA, the CDR3 is TGTGCCAGCAGTTTAGGCCCCCGACAGGGGTCCTATGGCTACACCTTC. The encoded protein is CASSLGPRQGSYGYTF.

The CDR3 DNA sequence: TGTGCCAGCAGCTTATCCTATGACGAGCAGTACTTC. Translation: CASSLSYDEQYF. The chain carries TRBV7-2 and TRBJ2-7; no definite D call. The CDR3 has 12 amino acids. Germline lookup yields CDR1 SGHTA and CDR2 FQGNSA. V was pared by 2 bases and J by 5 bases, with 7 bases between.

The rearrangement joins TRBV5-1 to TRBJ2-5, with D possibly being TRBD1 or TRBD2 (5 bases each). The CDR3 is 13 residues long. V was shortened by 3 bases and J by 11 bases, with 17 bases between the two germline ends. Germline assignment: CDR1 SGHRS and CDR2 YFSETQ. The CDR3 sequence is CASSWEGLGEQYF. The CDR3 DNA sequence: TGCGCCAGCAGCTGGGAAGGGCTGGGGGAGCAGTACTTC.

This chain links TRBV10-3 with TRBJ1-4; D is undetermined. The germline V gene encodes CDR1 ENHRY and CDR2 SYGVKD. V lost 4 bases, J lost 5 bases, and 17 bases lay in between. The CDR3 is 16 residues long. CDR3: CAISVAKGSYNEKLFF. CDR3 nucleotides: TGTGCCATCAGTGTGGCGAAGGGATCCTACAATGAAAAACTGTTTTTT.

In its sample, this clonotype was seen once. V is TRBV20-1 and J is TRBJ2-7, with 8 bases lining up with TRBD1. TRBJ2-5 matches the DNA end more closely, so the J call is doubtful. CDR3 length: 13 residues. Germline CDR1 and CDR2: DFQATT and SNEGSKA (reference sequence). CDR3 DNA sequence: TGCAGTGCTATTCGGGACAGGCAAGAGACCCAGTACTTC. Amino acid sequence: CSAIRDRQETQYF.

This clonotype was detected a few times. This sequence joins TRBV20-1 and TRBJ2-1; no clear D gene. The germline CDR1 and CDR2 sequences are DFQATT and SNEGSKA (reference sequence). The CDR3 extends over 12 amino acids. With 2 bases removed from V and 8 bases from J, the gap between germline ends came to 10 bases. This CDR3 reads CSARRLVYEQFF. The CDR3 DNA reads as TGCAGTGCTAGACGGCTAGTGTATGAGCAGTTCTTC.

This clonotype has only a few counts. The chain is built from TRBV30 and TRBJ2-7; 8 nucleotides match TRBD1. The V gene end was trimmed by 2 bases and the J gene end by 3 bases; junction bases not matched to a gene: 3. CDR3 size: 13 residues. Per germline, CDR1 GTSNPN and CDR2 SVGIG (reference sequence). The CDR3 is CAWSFGQGYEQYF. CDR3 bases: TGTGCCTGGAGTTTCGGACAGGGCTACGAGCAGTACTTC. The full variable domain, its missing parts supplied by reference TRBV30 and TRBJ2-7, is SQTIHQWPATLVQPVGSPLSLECTVEGTSNPNLYWYRQAAGRGLQLLFYSVGIGQISSEVPQNLSASRPQDRQFILSSKKLLLSDSGFYLCAWSFGQGYEQYFGPGTRLTVT.

This chain joins TRBV12-3 or TRBV12-4 and TRBJ2-4; possible D gene TRBD2, 5 bases. Trimming removed 5 bases at V and 8 bases at J, with 16 bases between. The CDR3 consists of 14 residues. Here the CDR3 DNA reads TGTGCCAGCAGTGTAGGTAGCGAGAGGGACATTCAGTACTTC. Translated, it gives CASSVGSERDIQYF.

The gene calls are TRBV6-2 or TRBV6-3 and TRBJ2-3; D is uncertain. Germline-derived CDR1 and CDR2 are MNHEY and SVGEGT. The CDR3 runs 14 residues. V was shortened by 3 bases and J by 4 bases, with 11 bases between the two germline ends. The CDR3 reads CASSYSLRADTQYF. In nucleotides, the CDR3 is TGTGCCAGCAGTTATAGCTTAAGGGCAGATACGCAGTATTTT.

The J gene is TRBJ2-3, the V gene TRBV6-2 or TRBV6-3, with 10 bases matching TRBD2. V gave up 9 bases and J gave up 0 bases; unmatched junction bases: 6. This CDR3 has 15 amino acids. Per the germline V gene, CDR1 is MNHEY and CDR2 is SVGEGT. The CDR3 nucleotides are TGTGCCAGTAATAGCGGGGGGACTAGCACAGATACGCAGTATTTT. This encodes CASNSGGTSTDTQYF.